The rows below give T cell receptor beta chains drawn from one sample of a study of CD8 T cells in ankylosing spondylitis. MiXCR, run by TCRdb on the 5' RACE reads, gives a single entry per CDR3 protein. The sample shows a few hundred thousand distinct CDR3 sequences, roughly 13% of them seen only once. The sample taken for sequencing was blood, either unsorted or a sorted T cell fraction (not recorded which). These receptors came from a male donor with ankylosing spondylitis. The CDR3 runs from the conserved cysteine through the conserved F or W. D genes are given only for firm matches. Part of the rows lack a size; the others show once, few, many or a class for expanded clones.

cdr3_length	v_call	clone_size	j_call	d_call	cdr3_aa	cdr3_nt
14	TRBV12-5	few	TRBJ2-1	TRBD2	CASAGLAGGDEQFF	TGTGCTAGTGCCGGACTAGCGGGAGGTGATGAGCAGTTCTTC
14	TRBV27	.	TRBJ2-1	.	CASSLPGEVHEQFF	TGTGCCAGCAGTTTACCGGGAGAGGTCCATGAGCAGTTCTTC
13	TRBV20-1	few	TRBJ1-1	TRBD1	CSGAGTGGTEAFF	TGCAGTGGCGCCGGGACAGGGGGCACTGAAGCTTTCTTT
15	TRBV20-1	.	TRBJ2-3	TRBD2	CSAPDSGTLTDTQYF	TGCAGTGCTCCCGATAGCGGGACCCTCACAGATACGCAGTATTTT
17	TRBV20-1	few	TRBJ2-1	TRBD2	CSANLGGSFRDANEQFF	TGCAGTGCTAACCTCGGGGGGTCTTTCCGGGACGCAAATGAGCAGTTCTTC
15	TRBV12-3/TRBV12-4	many	TRBJ1-5	.	CASSLGVGRNQPQHF	TGTGCCAGCAGTTTGGGGGTCGGCCGCAATCAGCCCCAGCATTTT
12	TRBV6-5	few	TRBJ2-5	.	CASSNWGETQYF	TGTGCCAGCAGTAACTGGGGGGAGACCCAGTACTTC
14	TRBV6-1	.	TRBJ1-4	.	CASIARTEGEKLFF	TGTGCCAGCATTGCCCGGACGGAAGGTGAAAAACTGTTTTTT
13	TRBV6-1	.	TRBJ2-3	.	CASRWASTDTQYF	TGTGCCAGCAGGTGGGCTAGCACAGATACGCAGTATTTT
11	TRBV7-8	few	TRBJ2-5	.	CASRRGETQYF	TGTGCCAGCAGGAGGGGGGAGACCCAGTACTTC
16	TRBV7-8	.	TRBJ1-5	.	CASSLAPGAGNQPQHF	TGTGCCAGCAGCTTAGCCCCCGGGGCCGGCAATCAGCCCCAGCATTTT
12	TRBV29-1	many	TRBJ2-2	.	CSVHRGPGELFF	TGCAGCGTCCACCGGGGTCCCGGGGAGCTGTTTTTT
15	TRBV3-1	few	TRBJ2-1	.	CASSPWGPSYNEQFF	TGTGCCAGCAGCCCCTGGGGCCCCTCCTACAATGAGCAGTTCTTC
15	TRBV7-2	.	TRBJ2-7	TRBD2	CASSPVAGGLWEQYF	TGTGCCAGCAGCCCGGTGGCGGGAGGGCTGTGGGAGCAGTACTTC
14	TRBV5-1	.	TRBJ2-3	.	CASLDSSGTDTQYF	TGCGCCAGCCTGGACAGTAGCGGTACAGATACGCAGTATTTT
15	TRBV25-1	.	TRBJ2-5	TRBD1	CASNPDRGREETQYF	TGTGCCAGCAACCCGGACAGGGGGCGCGAAGAGACCCAGTACTTC
14	TRBV20-1	.	TRBJ1-1	.	CSALDDVINTEAFF	TGCAGTGCTTTGGACGACGTAATAAACACTGAAGCTTTCTTT
13	TRBV20-1	few	TRBJ1-2	.	CSARVGGYSGYTF	TGCAGTGCTAGAGTCGGGGGGTATAGTGGCTACACCTTC
11	TRBV3-1	.	TRBJ1-1	.	CASRDKGEAFF	TGTGCCAGCAGGGACAAAGGGGAAGCTTTCTTT
15	TRBV20-1	.	TRBJ2-3	.	CSAGPGTGWIDTQYF	TGCAGTGCTGGACCCGGGACGGGCTGGATAGATACGCAGTATTTT
15	TRBV12-3/TRBV12-4	few	TRBJ1-6	TRBD1	CATRRGGGGNSPLHF	TGTGCCACTCGGCGAGGGGGCGGTGGTAATTCACCCCTCCACTTT
14	TRBV5-1	.	TRBJ2-3	.	CASSLATPADTQYF	TGCGCCAGCAGCTTGGCTACTCCGGCAGATACGCAGTATTTT
12	TRBV23-1	.	TRBJ2-7	.	CASRWTCLKQYF	TGCGCCAGCAGATGGACGTGTTTAAAGCAGTACTTC
15	TRBV29-1	.	TRBJ2-5	TRBD2	CSVEVGGSNAETQYF	TGCAGCGTTGAGGTAGGCGGGAGCAACGCGGAGACCCAGTACTTC
15	TRBV3-1	few	TRBJ1-4	.	CASSQVQATNEKLFF	TGTGCCAGCAGCCAAGTTCAAGCAACTAATGAAAAACTGTTTTTT
16	TRBV4-2	.	TRBJ2-1	.	CASSQDLYGSYNEQFF	TGTGCCAGCAGCCAAGACCTATACGGTTCCTACAATGAGCAGTTCTTC
12	TRBV7-9	few	TRBJ2-4	.	CASSPPFSIQYF	TGTGCCAGCAGCCCCCCGTTTTCCATTCAGTACTTC
13	TRBV20-1	few	TRBJ1-2	.	CSANTGAHNGYTF	TGCAGTGCTAATACCGGGGCCCATAATGGCTACACCTTC